This entry lists 16 T cell receptor beta chains sequenced from one sample in a study of T cells in Graves' hyperthyroidism and ophthalmopathy. Amplified regions were TCR beta CDR3 sequences from RNA transcripts. HTBI primers were the set used in a first-round RT-PCR of the TCR CDR3. TCRdb independently ran MiXCR on the multiplex PCR reads; one entry per CDR3 protein. Seen here are over 350,000 distinct CDR3 sequences, approximately 15% observed once, and the top ten hold around 13%. The source material was blood. These receptors were taken from a man between 18 and 29 years old with Graves' ophthalmopathy.

Comments on this clonotype: A read error may be the cause here, since a much bigger clone is one base away. The chain links TRBV7-9 to TRBJ2-3; the D call may be TRBD1 or TRBD2 (5 bases each). The CDR3 spans 15 residues. V was clipped by 1 base and J by 4 bases, with 12 bases between them. CDR1 is SEHNR, CDR2 FQNEAQ, per germline (reference sequence). CDR3 in amino acids: CASSLVPGRADTQYF. The CDR3 DNA sequence: TGTGCCAGCAGCTTAGTTCCGGGGCGCGCAGATACGCAGTATTTT.

V gene TRBV20-1 combines with J gene TRBJ1-6; D ambiguous. The CDR3 contains 13 residues. Trimming shortened V by 6 bases and J by 7 bases, and 13 bases separated the two germline ends. In germline, CDR1 is DFQATT, CDR2 SNEGSKA (reference sequence). CDR3 loop: CSARQFLNSPLHF. CDR3 nucleotides: TGCAGTGCGAGACAATTTCTAAATTCACCCCTCCACTTT.

This chain links TRBV7-6 with TRBJ2-3; 9 bases map to TRBD1. The V and J ends lost 5 bases and 5 bases, in that order; junction bases with no gene match: 14. This CDR3 is built from 17 residues. Germline CDR1 SGHVS, CDR2 FNYEAQ. The CDR3 nucleotides read TGTGCCAGCAGCCCGGTCGGGACAGGGCGAGGTAGAGATACGCAGTATTTT. It translates to CASSPVGTGRGRDTQYF.

The rearrangement uses TRBV19 and TRBJ2-5; D gene uncertain. CDR1 is LNHDA, CDR2 SQIVND, per germline (reference sequence). The V end lost 1 base, the J end lost 3 bases, and 15 bases lay between the germline ends. The CDR3 length is 16 residues. The CDR3, as DNA: TGTGCCAGTAGTATAGGTATCCGTAAGACCGAAGAGACCCAGTACTTC. Amino acids: CASSIGIRKTEETQYF.

This clonotype was detected a few times. J is TRBJ2-4 and V is TRBV24-1, with 9 bases aligning to TRBD1. The germline V gene has CDR1 KGHDR and CDR2 SFDVKD. Trimming took 7 bases from V and 1 from J; bases not matched to a gene: 1. The CDR3 sequence is 14 residues long. The CDR3 sequence: CATRGQGAKNIQYF. CDR3 DNA: TGTGCCACCAGGGGACAGGGCGCCAAAAACATTCAGTACTTC.

The sample holds many counts of this clonotype. This chain uses TRBV20-1 with TRBJ2-5; 12 nucleotides line up with TRBD2. V lost 4 bases and J lost 2; bases outside the gene matches: 2. Germline values: CDR1 DFQATT, CDR2 SNEGSKA (reference sequence). The CDR3 is made up of 14 amino acids. For the CDR3, the DNA is TGCAGTGCTAAGGGGACTAGCGGGCAAGAGACCCAGTACTTC. It encodes CSAKGTSGQETQYF.

This clonotype was seen at least ten times. V gene TRBV20-1 combines with J gene TRBJ2-7; D unclear. CDR1 DFQATT and CDR2 SNEGSKA come from the germline V gene (reference sequence). The CDR3 length is 12 residues. V lost 2 bases to trimming and J lost 2 bases, with 7 bases between them. CDR3 in DNA: TGCAGTGCTAGACCGGACCCCTACGAGCAGTACTTC. Its translation is CSARPDPYEQYF.

This clonotype was counted ten times or more. The chain has TRBV12-3 or TRBV12-4 and TRBJ1-2; D gene unclear. This CDR3 comprises 13 residues. V was cut by 3 bases and J by 2 bases, with 7 bases left in between. The CDR3 DNA is TGTGCCAGCAGTTTGGCACCGAACTATGGCTACACCTTC. It encodes CASSLAPNYGYTF.

This clonotype has a count of ten or more. The rearrangement links TRBV12-3 or TRBV12-4 to TRBJ2-1; 13 bases are shared with TRBD2. The J segment lost 6 bases and the V segment lost 4 bases, leaving 6 bases of the junction unmatched. This CDR3 is 16 amino acids long. CDR3 amino acids: CASSSSGLAGINEQFF. The CDR3 region has the DNA TGTGCCAGCAGTTCATCGGGACTAGCGGGGATCAATGAGCAGTTCTTC.

This clonotype has ten or more counts. The chain uses TRBV3-1 and TRBJ1-2; no reliable D call. Between the trimmed V and J ends, which lost 0 bases and 6 bases, there was a span of 11 bases. Germline assignment: CDR1 LGHDT and CDR2 YNNKEL (reference sequence). There are 14 residues in the CDR3. CDR3 region: CASSQDHARHGYTF. DNA for the CDR3: TGTGCCAGCAGCCAAGATCACGCTAGACATGGCTACACCTTC.

This chain links TRBV7-9 with TRBJ2-3, with D possibly being TRBD1 (5 bases). Germline-derived CDR1 and CDR2 are SEHNR and FQNEAQ (reference sequence). Trimming took off 5 bases at V and 0 bases at J, with 12 bases between the two ends. This CDR3 spans 15 amino acids. CDR3 loop: CASSTTTVSTDTQYF. In DNA, the CDR3 is TGTGCCAGCAGCACAACGACAGTTAGCACAGATACGCAGTATTTT.

This clonotype was found a few times. At one boundary the junction diverges from the germline segment, which might be a read error. The V call is TRBV6-5, the J call TRBJ2-1; 8 positions match TRBD2. Germline CDR1 reads MNHEY; CDR2 reads SVGAGI. CDR3 length: 15 residues. The CDR3: CANSSSGGPKREQFF. The CDR3 region has the DNA TGTGCCAACAGTTCGAGCGGGGGCCCGAAGCGAGAGCAGTTCTTC.

DNA of the CDR3: TGCGCCAGCGCGACAGGACACACAGATACGCAGTATTTT. The encoded protein is CASATGHTDTQYF. The chain joins TRBV5-1 to TRBJ2-3; a weak D match, TRBD1 (6 bases). Trimming took 7 bases from V and 2 from J, leaving 11 bases between them. Germline CDR1 and CDR2: SGHRS and YFSETQ. The length of the CDR3 is 13 residues.

The chain employs TRBV3-1 and TRBJ1-4; 7 bases line up with TRBD1. V shed 6 bases and J 3 bases; nucleotides not matched to a gene: 4. Germline CDR1 and CDR2: LGHDT and YNNKEL (reference sequence). The CDR3 loop spans 14 amino acids. The CDR3 coding sequence is TGTGCCAGCAGAAGACAGGGCCCTAATGAAAAACTGTTTTTT. Translating it yields CASRRQGPNEKLFF.

In this sample, this clonotype turned up many times. The chain couples TRBV3-1 to TRBJ2-1, with D hard to call. This CDR3 is built from 13 residues. Germline CDR1 reads LGHDT; CDR2 reads YNNKEL (reference sequence). V was pared by 0 bases and J by 7 bases, with 7 bases between. The CDR3 sequence is CASSQDHSNEQFF. CDR3 DNA: TGTGCCAGCAGCCAAGATCACAGTAATGAGCAGTTCTTC.

Worth noting for this clonotype: A much larger clone is a single base away; this may be a read error. The V gene is TRBV28, the J gene TRBJ1-3, with a tentative D call TRBD1 (5 bases). Germline V lookup: CDR1 MDHEN, CDR2 SYDVKM. The V end lost 2 bases, the J end lost 4 bases, and 12 bases lay between the germline ends. The CDR3 is made up of 15 amino acids. The CDR3 spells CASSLPGSTGNTIYF. CDR3 DNA: TGTGCCAGCAGTTTACCAGGGTCTACCGGAAACACCATATATTTT.